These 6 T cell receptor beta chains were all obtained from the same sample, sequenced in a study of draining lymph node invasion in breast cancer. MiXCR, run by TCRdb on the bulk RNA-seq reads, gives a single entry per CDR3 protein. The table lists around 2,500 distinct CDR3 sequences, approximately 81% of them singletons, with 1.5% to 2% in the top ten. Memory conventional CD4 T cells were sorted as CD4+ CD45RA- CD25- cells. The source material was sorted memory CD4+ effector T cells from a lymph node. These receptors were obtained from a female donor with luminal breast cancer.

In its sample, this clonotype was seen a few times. For the CDR3, the DNA is TGTGCCAGTAGTGCTCCGGAGGGGGTCACAGATACGCAGTATTTT. It translates to CASSAPEGVTDTQYF. This chain connects TRBV19 to TRBJ2-3; D is possibly TRBD1 or TRBD2 (6 bases each). The CDR3 spans 15 residues. CDR1 is LNHDA and CDR2 is SQIVND in the germline V gene (reference sequence). Trimming cost V 5 bases and J 2 bases, with 14 bases left between them.

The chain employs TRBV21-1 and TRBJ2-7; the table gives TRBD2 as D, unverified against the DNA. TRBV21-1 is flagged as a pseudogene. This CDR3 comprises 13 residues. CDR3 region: CASTGGSGYEQYF. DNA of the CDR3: TGTGCCAGCACGGGCGGGAGTGGCTACGAGCAGTACTTC.

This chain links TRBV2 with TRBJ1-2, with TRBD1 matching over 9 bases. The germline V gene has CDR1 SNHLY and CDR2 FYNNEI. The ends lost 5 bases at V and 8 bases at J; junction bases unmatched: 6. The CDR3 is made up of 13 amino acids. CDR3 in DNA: TGTGCCAGCAGTTCGGGACAGGGATTAGGCTACACCTTC. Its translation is CASSSGQGLGYTF.

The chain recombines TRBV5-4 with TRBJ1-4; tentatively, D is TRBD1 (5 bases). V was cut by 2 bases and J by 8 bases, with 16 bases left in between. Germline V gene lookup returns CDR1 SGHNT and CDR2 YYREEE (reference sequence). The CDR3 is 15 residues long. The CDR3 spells CASSLFLQGGEKLFF. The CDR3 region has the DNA TGTGCCAGCAGCTTATTCCTCCAGGGTGGAGAAAAACTGTTTTTT.

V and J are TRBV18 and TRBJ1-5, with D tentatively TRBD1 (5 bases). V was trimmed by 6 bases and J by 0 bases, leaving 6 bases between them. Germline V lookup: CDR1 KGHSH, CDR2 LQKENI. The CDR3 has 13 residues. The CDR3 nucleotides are TGTGCCAGCTCGGACAATAGCAATCAGCCCCAGCATTTT. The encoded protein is CASSDNSNQPQHF.

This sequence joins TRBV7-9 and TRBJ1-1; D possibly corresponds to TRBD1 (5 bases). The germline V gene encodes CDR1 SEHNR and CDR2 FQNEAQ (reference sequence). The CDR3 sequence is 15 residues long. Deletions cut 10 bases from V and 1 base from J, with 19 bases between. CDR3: CAIKPETGANTEAFF. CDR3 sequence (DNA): TGTGCCATCAAGCCGGAGACCGGGGCGAACACTGAAGCTTTCTTT.